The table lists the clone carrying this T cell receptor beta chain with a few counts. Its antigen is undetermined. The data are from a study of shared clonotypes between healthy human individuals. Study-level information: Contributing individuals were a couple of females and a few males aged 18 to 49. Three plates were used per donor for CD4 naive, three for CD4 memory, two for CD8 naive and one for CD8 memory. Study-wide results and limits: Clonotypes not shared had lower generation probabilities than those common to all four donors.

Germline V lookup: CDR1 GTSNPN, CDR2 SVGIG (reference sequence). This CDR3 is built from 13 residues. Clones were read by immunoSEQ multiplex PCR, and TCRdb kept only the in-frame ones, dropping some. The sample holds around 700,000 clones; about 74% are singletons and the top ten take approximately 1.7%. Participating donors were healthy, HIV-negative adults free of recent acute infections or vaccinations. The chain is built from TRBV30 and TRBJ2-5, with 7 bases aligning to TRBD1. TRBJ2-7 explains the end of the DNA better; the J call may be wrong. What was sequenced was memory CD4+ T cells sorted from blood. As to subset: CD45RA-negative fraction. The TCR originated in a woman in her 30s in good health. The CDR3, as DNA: TGTGCCTGGCGACAGGGTATATCCTACGAGCAGTACTTC. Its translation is CAWRQGISYEQYF.